The present T cell receptor (beta chain) was sequenced within a study of T cell responses to AZD1222 COVID-19 vaccine. Study overall: Second-dose schedules of about 4 or about 12 weeks were combined. General study findings and limits: Variant regions that are unmutated are reportedly the target of nearly half of spike-specific TCRs. The study found Spike-specific TCR breadth and depth rose after two AZD1222 doses.

Of note for this clone: Its antigen is not identified.

Produced via immunoSEQ multiplex PCR; TCRdb's table is partial and in-frame only. This repertoire shows about 160,000 clones, around nine tenths found once; its top ten account for roughly 5%. The CDR3 totals 17 residues. The germline V gene has CDR1 SGHTA and CDR2 FQGNSA. After removal of 5 bases from V and 3 bases from J, the junction contained 11 bases not matched to a gene. This material consisted of peripheral blood, taken on day 0 of AZD1222 vaccination. V and J are TRBV7-2 and TRBJ2-1; 9 bases are a match to TRBD2. This clonotype was obtained from an adult in good health. The CDR3 here is CASSPLMSGGRYNEQFF. CDR3 DNA sequence: TGTGCCAGCAGCCCACTAATGAGCGGGGGGCGCTACAATGAGCAGTTCTTC. Complete variable domain (other parts from reference TRBV7-2 and TRBJ2-1): GAGVSQSPSNKVTEKGKDVELRCDPISGHTALYWYRQSLGQGLEFLIYFQGNSAPDKSGLPSDRFSAERTGGSVSTLTIQRTQQEDSAVYLCASSPLMSGGRYNEQFFGPGTRLTVL.